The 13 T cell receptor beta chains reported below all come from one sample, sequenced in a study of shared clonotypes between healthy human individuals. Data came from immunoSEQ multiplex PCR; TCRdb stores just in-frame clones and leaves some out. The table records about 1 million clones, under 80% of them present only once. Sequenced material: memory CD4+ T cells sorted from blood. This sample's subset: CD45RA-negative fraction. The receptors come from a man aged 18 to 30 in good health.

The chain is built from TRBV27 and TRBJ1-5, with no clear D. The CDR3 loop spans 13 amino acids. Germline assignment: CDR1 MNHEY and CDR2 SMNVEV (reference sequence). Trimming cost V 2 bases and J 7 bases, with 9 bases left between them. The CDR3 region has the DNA TGTGCCAGCAGTTTAATAAAGGGACAGCCCCAGCATTTT. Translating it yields CASSLIKGQPQHF.

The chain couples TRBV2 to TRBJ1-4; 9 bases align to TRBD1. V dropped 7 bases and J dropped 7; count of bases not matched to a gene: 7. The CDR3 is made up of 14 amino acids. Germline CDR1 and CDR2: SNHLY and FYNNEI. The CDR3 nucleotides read TGTGCCAGCAAGCCCGGGACAGGGAGTGAAAAACTGTTTTTT. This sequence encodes CASKPGTGSEKLFF.

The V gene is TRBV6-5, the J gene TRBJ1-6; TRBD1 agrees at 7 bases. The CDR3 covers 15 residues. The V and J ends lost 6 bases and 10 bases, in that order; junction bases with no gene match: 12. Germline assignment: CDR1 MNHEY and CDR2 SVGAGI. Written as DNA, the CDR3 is TGTGCCAGCAGAAAAGACAGGGTGGGAGGATCACCCCTCCACTTT. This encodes CASRKDRVGGSPLHF.

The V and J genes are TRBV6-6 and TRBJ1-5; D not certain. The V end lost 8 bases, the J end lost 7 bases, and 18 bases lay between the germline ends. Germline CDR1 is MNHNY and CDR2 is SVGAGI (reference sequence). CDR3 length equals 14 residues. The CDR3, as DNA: TGTGCCAGCGGTCGGTCGGAGGGTCGACAGCCCCAGCATTTT. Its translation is CASGRSEGRQPQHF.

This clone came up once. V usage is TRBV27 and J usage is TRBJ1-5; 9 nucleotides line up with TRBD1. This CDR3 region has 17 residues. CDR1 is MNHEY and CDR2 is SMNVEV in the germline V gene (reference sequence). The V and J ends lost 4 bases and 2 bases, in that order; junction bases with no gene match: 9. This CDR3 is CASSSGTGRGGNQPQHF. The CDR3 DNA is TGTGCCAGCAGTTCAGGGACAGGGAGGGGTGGCAATCAGCCCCAGCATTTT.

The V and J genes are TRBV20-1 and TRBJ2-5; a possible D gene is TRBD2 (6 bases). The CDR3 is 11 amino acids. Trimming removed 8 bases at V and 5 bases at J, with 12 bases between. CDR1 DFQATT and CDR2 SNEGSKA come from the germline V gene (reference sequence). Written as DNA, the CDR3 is TGCAGTCATGGGGGGTGGGAGACCCAGTACTTC. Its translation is CSHGGWETQYF.

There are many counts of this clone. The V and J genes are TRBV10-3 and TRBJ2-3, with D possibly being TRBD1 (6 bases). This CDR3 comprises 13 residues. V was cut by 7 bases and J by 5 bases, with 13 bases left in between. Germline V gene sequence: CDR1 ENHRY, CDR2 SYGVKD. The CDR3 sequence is CAITAGGGDTQYF. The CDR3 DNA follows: TGTGCCATCACCGCTGGGGGCGGAGATACGCAGTATTTT.

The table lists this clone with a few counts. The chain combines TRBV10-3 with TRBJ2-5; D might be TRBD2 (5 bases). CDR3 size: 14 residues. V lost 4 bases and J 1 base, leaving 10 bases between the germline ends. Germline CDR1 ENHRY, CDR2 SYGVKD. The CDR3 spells CAISGAAVQETQYF. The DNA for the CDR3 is TGTGCCATCAGTGGGGCAGCGGTCCAAGAGACCCAGTACTTC.

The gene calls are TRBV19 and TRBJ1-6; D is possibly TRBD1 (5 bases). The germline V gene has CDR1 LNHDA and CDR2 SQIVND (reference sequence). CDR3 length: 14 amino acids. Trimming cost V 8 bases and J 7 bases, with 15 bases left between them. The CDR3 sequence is CASRRDSPNSPLHF. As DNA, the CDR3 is TGTGCCAGTCGCAGGGATTCTCCGAATTCACCCCTCCACTTT.

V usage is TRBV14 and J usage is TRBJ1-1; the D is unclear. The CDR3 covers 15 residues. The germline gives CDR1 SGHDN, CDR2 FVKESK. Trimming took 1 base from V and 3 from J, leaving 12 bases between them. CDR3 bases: TGTGCCAGCAGCCAAGGGCAACTCCCCTACACTGAAGCTTTCTTT. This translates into CASSQGQLPYTEAFF. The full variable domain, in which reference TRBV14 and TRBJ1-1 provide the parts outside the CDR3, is EAGVTQFPSHSVIEKGQTVTLRCDPISGHDNLYWYRRVMGKEIKFLLHFVKESKQDESGMPNNRFLAERTGGTYSTLKVQPAELEDSGVYFCASSQGQLPYTEAFFGQGTRLTVV.

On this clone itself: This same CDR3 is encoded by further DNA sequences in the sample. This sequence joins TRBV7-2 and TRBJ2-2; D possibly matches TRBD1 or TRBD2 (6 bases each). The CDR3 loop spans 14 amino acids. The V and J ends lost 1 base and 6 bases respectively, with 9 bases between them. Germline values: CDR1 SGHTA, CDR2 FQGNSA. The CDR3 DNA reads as TGTGCCAGCAGCTTAGGGGGGGCAGCCGGGGAGCTGTTTTTT. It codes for CASSLGGAAGELFF.

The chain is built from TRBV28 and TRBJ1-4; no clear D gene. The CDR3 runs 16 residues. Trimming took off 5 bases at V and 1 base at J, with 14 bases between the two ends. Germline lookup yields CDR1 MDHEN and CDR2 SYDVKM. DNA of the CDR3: TGTGCCAGCAGTGAAGCTTCCAAGCTAACTAATGAAAAACTGTTTTTT. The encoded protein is CASSEASKLTNEKLFF.

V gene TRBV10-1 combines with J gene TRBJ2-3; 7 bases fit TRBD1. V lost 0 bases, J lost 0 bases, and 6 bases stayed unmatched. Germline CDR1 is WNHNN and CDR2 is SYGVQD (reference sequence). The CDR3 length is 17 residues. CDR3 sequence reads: CASSESEGAKSTDTQYF. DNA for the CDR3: TGCGCCAGCAGTGAGTCAGAGGGGGCTAAAAGCACAGATACGCAGTATTTT.